This TCR beta chain derives from a study of HIV-infected patients and healthy controls. Study findings and constraints: During therapy, HIV-associated CDR3s fell significantly in frequency, while CMV-associated CDR3s did not change significantly. HIV-infected repertoires had significantly higher mean Gini indices than controls, possibly reflecting oligoclonality.

This clonotype was counted ten times or more. Its matching antigen is unknown. Whole blood was used without fractionation, so all unsorted peripheral T cells were included. About 450 ng RNA was reverse transcribed with alpha and beta constant-region primers. Each of the alpha and beta chains got its own library through chain-specific third strand synthesis with indices. From the 5' RACE reads, TCRdb called clonotypes with MiXCR, one entry per CDR3 protein. Among 15,000 to 20,000 distinct CDR3 sequences listed, roughly 6% were seen once. V lost 1 base, J lost 5 bases, and 9 bases stayed unmatched. In germline, CDR1 is SGHRS, CDR2 YFSETQ. This CDR3 is built from 17 residues.

The TCR sequence derives from an adult in good health. This chain links TRBV5-1 with TRBJ2-1; 10 bases are a match to TRBD2. Material: blood. The CDR3 region is CASSLLSGGVLHNEQFF. DNA of the CDR3: TGCGCCAGCAGCTTGCTGAGCGGGGGGGTCCTCCACAATGAGCAGTTCTTC.